The clone carrying this TCR beta chain was counted only a few times. Its antigen remains unidentified. The source of the sample is a study of T cells in Graves' hyperthyroidism and ophthalmopathy. Study-wide results and caveats: Most thyroid clonotypes expanded above 0.001 were also detected in blood. Progression to ophthalmopathy was predicted a median of roughly 6.6 months early.

In germline, CDR1 is MDHEN, CDR2 SYDVKM. V dropped 3 bases and J dropped 2 bases, with 7 bases sitting between them. CDR3 length: 13 residues. A Clinical Activity Score of at least 3, a NOSPECS grade of at least 4 and a duration under 3 months were recorded in the ophthalmopathy patients. Exclusion criteria comprised uncontrolled infection, other autoimmune disease, pregnancy or lactation. RNA transcripts were the template for amplifying TCR beta CDR3 regions. The HTBI set primed first-round TCR CDR3 RT-PCR. Via MiXCR, TCRdb re-called the multiplex PCR reads, giving one row per CDR3 protein. Among roughly 560,000 distinct CDR3 sequences listed, roughly 14% were seen once.

The specimen sequenced was blood. The TCR sequence derives from a middle-aged woman with Graves' ophthalmopathy. The chain recombines TRBV28 with TRBJ1-2; D gene unclear. The CDR3 reads CASSLNRNYGYTF. The CDR3, as DNA: TGTGCCAGCAGTTTGAATCGAAACTATGGCTACACCTTC.